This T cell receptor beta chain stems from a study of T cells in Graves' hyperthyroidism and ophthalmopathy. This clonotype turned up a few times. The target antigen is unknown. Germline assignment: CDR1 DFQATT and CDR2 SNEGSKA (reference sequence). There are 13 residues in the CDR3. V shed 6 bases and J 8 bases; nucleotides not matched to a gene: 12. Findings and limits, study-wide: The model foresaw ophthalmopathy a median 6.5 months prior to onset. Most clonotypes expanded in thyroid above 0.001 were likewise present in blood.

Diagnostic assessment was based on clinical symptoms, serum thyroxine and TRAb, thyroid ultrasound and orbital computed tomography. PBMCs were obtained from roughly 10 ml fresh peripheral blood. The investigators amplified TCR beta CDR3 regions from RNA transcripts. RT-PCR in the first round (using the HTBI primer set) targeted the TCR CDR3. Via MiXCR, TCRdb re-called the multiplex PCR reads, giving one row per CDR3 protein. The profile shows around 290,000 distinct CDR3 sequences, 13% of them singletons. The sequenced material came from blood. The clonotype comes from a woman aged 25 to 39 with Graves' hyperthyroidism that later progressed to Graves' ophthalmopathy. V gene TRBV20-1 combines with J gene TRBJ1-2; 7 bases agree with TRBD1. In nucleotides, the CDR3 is TGCAGTGCCGTGTTAACAGGGGTAGGGGGCTACACCTTC. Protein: CSAVLTGVGGYTF.